The subject of this entry is one T cell receptor (beta chain). Its antigen is not known. The data were produced by immunoSEQ multiplex PCR, yet TCRdb's version contains in-frame clones alone and is incomplete. This table has several thousand clones, 55% to 65% appearing once. This record belongs to a study of CD8 T cell repertoires and HIV-1 epitope variants. Study in general: Separate wells received one of Twenty-five Gag or Nef variant peptides. Separate from the cultures, 1M uncultured T cells served as baseline.

Findings and limits, study-wide: A handful of clonotypes recognized Nef KF9, one HW9, none TAALDMSHF. Only beta chains were identified, marking proliferation to antigen, not function.

Sequenced: cultured CD8+ T cells derived from PBMCs. This receptor was taken from a male donor with HIV.

CDR3 DNA: TGTGCCAGCAGCTCAGTCAGTGGAAACACCATATATTTT. Residues: CASSSVSGNTIYF. This chain uses TRBV9 with TRBJ1-3; D gene uncertain. Trimming took off 4 bases at V and 3 bases at J, with 8 bases between the two ends. Looked up from germline, CDR1 is SGDLS and CDR2 is YYNGEE. The CDR3 sequence is 13 residues long.